One sample yielded the 19 T cell receptor beta chains listed below, sequenced in a study. TCRdb fed the RT-PCR reads into MiXCR, producing one record per CDR3 protein. Counted here are around 700,000 distinct CDR3 sequences, approximately 15% occurring once; the ten biggest clones make up 3.6%. Input material: memory CD4+ T cells from blood. These receptors came from a female donor in good health, serving as a healthy control.

This clonotype was found many times. The rearrangement joins TRBV18 to TRBJ1-1, with D maybe TRBD1 (5 bases). Germline V gives CDR1 KGHSH, CDR2 LQKENI. The length of the CDR3 is 13 residues. Trimming stripped 8 bases from V and 2 bases from J, with 12 bases between. CDR3 coding DNA: TGTGCCAGCACAAGGACACCAAACACTGAAGCTTTCTTT. Its protein is CASTRTPNTEAFF.

This clonotype was observed many times. This chain connects TRBV10-3 to TRBJ1-5; D is ambiguous. Germline-derived CDR1 and CDR2 are ENHRY and SYGVKD. This CDR3 comprises 13 residues. Between the trimmed V and J ends, which lost 7 bases and 0 bases, there was a span of 7 bases. The CDR3 is CAITQASNQPQHF. Here the CDR3 DNA reads TGTGCCATCACGCAGGCTAGCAATCAGCCCCAGCATTTT.

This clonotype was observed at least ten times. The V and J genes are TRBV25-1 and TRBJ2-7; 7 bases agree with TRBD1. The CDR3 is 13 residues long. J gave up 0 bases and V 8 bases, and 4 bases lay outside the gene matches. Per the germline V gene, CDR1 is MGHDK and CDR2 is SYGVNS. CDR3 sequence: CASGDSISYEQYF. The CDR3 bases are TGTGCCAGCGGGGACAGCATCTCCTACGAGCAGTACTTC.

This clonotype was detected a few times. The gene calls are TRBV6-6 and TRBJ1-2, with 7 bases aligning to TRBD1. Germline V CDR1 and CDR2: MNHNY, SVGAGI (reference sequence). V shed 8 bases and J 3 bases; nucleotides not matched to a gene: 6. The CDR3 consists of 13 residues. CDR3: CASVDRDDYGYTF. CDR3 sequence (DNA): TGTGCCAGCGTCGACAGGGATGACTATGGCTACACCTTC.

The chain couples TRBV6-2 or TRBV6-3 to TRBJ1-2, with TRBD1 as a possible D gene (6 bases). Germline CDR1 and CDR2: MNHEY and SVGEGT. Deletions cut 7 bases from V and 5 bases from J, with 11 bases between. CDR3 size: 12 residues. CDR3 in amino acids: CASTDRRYGYTF. CDR3 nucleotide sequence: TGTGCCAGCACCGACAGGCGTTATGGCTACACCTTC.

Only a few counts were recorded for this clonotype. Written as DNA, the CDR3 is TGCAGTGCTACCGACTCCCGGGACACCTACACCGGGGAGCTGTTTTTT. It codes for CSATDSRDTYTGELFF. This chain uses TRBV20-1 with TRBJ2-2, with D possibly being TRBD1 (6 bases). CDR3 length: 16 amino acids. Germline-derived CDR1 and CDR2 are DFQATT and SNEGSKA (reference sequence). V was cut by 4 bases and J by 3 bases, with 18 bases left in between.

This clonotype has only a few counts. J is TRBJ1-2 and V is TRBV3-1; D remains unclear. Deletions cut 1 base from V and 7 bases from J, with 13 bases between. CDR3 size: 14 residues. The germline CDR1 and CDR2 sequences are LGHDT and YNNKEL (reference sequence). CDR3 coding DNA: TGTGCCAGCAGCCAAGTAGGCCCTTTCGGTGGCTACACCTTC. It yields the protein CASSQVGPFGGYTF.

The chain recombines TRBV2 with TRBJ1-5, with D maybe TRBD1 (5 bases). The CDR3 has 13 residues. The V gene's germline CDR1 is SNHLY and CDR2 FYNNEI. V dropped 5 bases and J dropped 7 bases, with 12 bases sitting between them. The CDR3 region is CASSLGDGQPQHF. CDR3 bases: TGTGCCAGCAGTCTGGGGGACGGCCAGCCCCAGCATTTT.

This rearrangement joins TRBV15 to TRBJ2-1; tentative D call: TRBD1 (5 bases). CDR3 length: 14 residues. The germline CDR1 and CDR2 sequences are LNHNV and YYDKDF (reference sequence). V lost 3 bases and J 1 base, leaving 7 bases between the germline ends. CDR3 residues: CATSSRQSYNEQFF. The CDR3 bases are TGTGCCACCAGCAGTAGACAGTCCTACAATGAGCAGTTCTTC.

V is TRBV12-3 or TRBV12-4 and J is TRBJ1-5, with TRBD1 matching over 7 bases. J lost 6 bases, V lost 6 bases, and 11 bases had no gene match. The CDR3 consists of 15 residues. In nucleotides, the CDR3 is TGTGCCAGCAGGCGACAGGGTTTGAGCGGTCAGCCCCAGCATTTT. Its translation: CASRRQGLSGQPQHF.

This clonotype has at least ten counts. The chain has TRBV20-1 and TRBJ2-7, with 8 bases lining up with TRBD2. V lost 4 bases and J lost 5; bases outside the gene matches: 7. The V gene's germline CDR1 is DFQATT and CDR2 SNEGSKA (reference sequence). CDR3 length: 13 amino acids. The CDR3 is CSAKGGAGDEQYF. The CDR3 DNA follows: TGCAGTGCTAAGGGAGGAGCGGGGGACGAGCAGTACTTC.

Concerning this clonotype itself: This clone may be a read error of a much larger clone one base away. The chain recombines TRBV6-6 with TRBJ2-2; D might be TRBD1 or TRBD2, each matching 5 bases. There are 14 residues in the CDR3. The germline V gene encodes CDR1 MNHNY and CDR2 SVGAGI (reference sequence). CDR3 sequence reads: CDSSYGGNTGELFF. The CDR3 DNA is TGTGACAGCAGTTATGGGGGGAACACCGGGGAGCTGTTTTTT.

At least ten counts were recorded for this clonotype. V gene TRBV12-3 or TRBV12-4 combines with J gene TRBJ2-5; D ambiguous. V was trimmed by 6 bases and J by 1 base, leaving 9 bases between them. The CDR3 is 13 amino acids. CDR3 DNA sequence: TGTGCCAGCAGCTTGAACAGCCAAGAGACCCAGTACTTC. It encodes CASSLNSQETQYF.

This clonotype occurred a few times. V usage is TRBV28 and J usage is TRBJ1-1; D perhaps matches TRBD1 (6 bases). The CDR3 totals 15 residues. V was cut by 8 bases and J by 5 bases, with 21 bases left in between. Per germline, CDR1 MDHEN and CDR2 SYDVKM. CDR3 sequence (DNA): TGTGCCAGCCCTAGCCCAGCGGGGGCATTAACTGAAGCTTTCTTT. Protein: CASPSPAGALTEAFF.

This clonotype was seen only a few times. J is TRBJ2-2 and V is TRBV6-6; TRBD1 might be the D (6 bases). The CDR3 loop spans 12 amino acids. Germline CDR1 is MNHNY and CDR2 is SVGAGI (reference sequence). The ends were cut back, 11 bases at V and 3 bases at J, with 10 bases in the middle. The CDR3 sequence is CAGAGDTGELFF. The CDR3, as DNA: TGTGCCGGGGCAGGGGACACCGGGGAGCTGTTTTTT.

The sample holds a few counts of this clonotype. V usage is TRBV27 and J usage is TRBJ2-4; 12 positions agree with TRBD2. The CDR3 spans 19 residues. Germline loops: CDR1 MNHEY, CDR2 SMNVEV (reference sequence). The junction had 13 bases not matched to a gene; V was cut back by 0 bases and J by 7 bases. The CDR3 DNA follows: TGTGCCAGCAGTTTATCGCACCCGGGACTAGCGGGCCCGGAGAACATTCAGTACTTC. This gives the protein CASSLSHPGLAGPENIQYF.

This clonotype was seen at least ten times. V gene TRBV10-3 combines with J gene TRBJ2-7, with unresolved D. The CDR3 totals 14 residues. The germline V gene encodes CDR1 ENHRY and CDR2 SYGVKD. Trimming shortened V by 7 bases and J by 0 bases, and 13 bases separated the two germline ends. CDR3 nucleotide sequence: TGTGCCATCAAGAACGACCCGAACTCCTACGAGCAGTACTTC. It codes for CAIKNDPNSYEQYF.

This clonotype turned up a few times. The chain employs TRBV20-1 and TRBJ2-5; no firm D call. CDR3 length: 12 amino acids. The germline CDR1 and CDR2 sequences are DFQATT and SNEGSKA (reference sequence). V was shortened by 1 base and J by 5 bases, with 8 bases between the two germline ends. The CDR3 DNA follows: TGCAGTGCTAGAGTGAGGCGGGAGACCCAGTACTTC. This encodes CSARVRRETQYF.

The chain carries TRBV10-3 and TRBJ2-3, with 7 nucleotides matching TRBD2. There are 12 residues in the CDR3. Germline CDR1 reads ENHRY; CDR2 reads SYGVKD. After removal of 9 bases from V and 1 base from J, the junction contained 1 base not matched to a gene. CDR3 in amino acids: CAMAGGTDTQYF. In DNA form, the CDR3 reads TGTGCCATGGCGGGAGGCACAGATACGCAGTATTTT.